This entry lists 11 T cell receptor beta chains sequenced from one sample in a study of technical replicates of blood from several donors. Profiled with immunoSEQ multiplex PCR; TCRdb holds only in-frame clones, not every one. The sample includes 55,000 to 75,000 clones, 93% of them seen just once. Input material: PBMCs. Receptor source: a human donor in good health. Some clones in this sample may be carry-over from other donors' samples.

V usage is TRBV5-4 and J usage is TRBJ1-3, with 8 positions matching TRBD1. Germline loops: CDR1 SGHNT, CDR2 YYREEE (reference sequence). CDR3 length equals 14 residues. V was pared by 4 bases and J by 4 bases, with 4 bases of the junction left unmatched. The CDR3, as DNA: TGTGCCAGCAGCCCGACAGGGGTCGGAAACACCATATATTTT. Translated, it gives CASSPTGVGNTIYF.

The J gene is TRBJ1-3, the V gene TRBV27; no firm D call. The CDR3 extends over 11 amino acids. The V gene's germline CDR1 is MNHEY and CDR2 SMNVEV (reference sequence). Deletions cut 10 bases from V and 2 bases from J, with 6 bases between. The CDR3 coding sequence is TGTGCCACCACAGCTGGAAACACCATATATTTT. Protein product: CATTAGNTIYF.

The chain couples TRBV20-1 to TRBJ2-7; perhaps TRBD1 as D (6 bases). The length of the CDR3 is 11 residues. CDR1 is DFQATT, CDR2 SNEGSKA, per germline (reference sequence). V was pared by 5 bases and J by 4 bases, with 9 bases between. The CDR3 spells CSAPTGYEQYF. The CDR3 DNA reads TGCAGTGCTCCCACAGGGTACGAGCAGTACTTC.

The V call is TRBV6-5, the J call TRBJ1-2, with D tentatively TRBD1 (6 bases). Germline assignment: CDR1 MNHEY and CDR2 SVGAGI. This CDR3 has 13 amino acids. With 8 bases removed from V and 4 bases from J, the gap between germline ends came to 14 bases. The DNA of the CDR3 is TGTGCCAGCTCGCTACAGGGTTTCTATGGCTACACCTTC. Residues: CASSLQGFYGYTF.

V and J are TRBV19 and TRBJ1-1; D may be TRBD1 (5 bases). V lost 3 bases and J lost 3, with 11 bases in between. This CDR3 has 14 residues. In germline, CDR1 is LNHDA, CDR2 SQIVND (reference sequence). The CDR3 loop is CASSIRGVHTEAFF. CDR3 coding DNA: TGTGCCAGTAGTATTCGGGGGGTCCACACTGAAGCTTTCTTT.

V usage is TRBV6-4 and J usage is TRBJ2-1; D not resolved. V was cut by 0 bases and J by 10 bases, with 10 bases left in between. CDR1 is MRHNA and CDR2 is SNTAGT in the germline V gene. The CDR3 has 13 amino acids. The CDR3 loop reads CASSDSGHQEQFF. CDR3 bases: TGTGCCAGCAGTGACTCGGGCCACCAGGAGCAGTTCTTC.

The chain links TRBV30 to TRBJ2-7, with a possible D match to TRBD1 (5 bases). CDR1 GTSNPN and CDR2 SVGIG come from the germline V gene (reference sequence). V was trimmed by 5 bases and J by 3 bases, leaving 11 bases between them. The CDR3 is 12 amino acids. The CDR3 bases are TGTGCCTGGCAGACAGACATCTACGAGCAGTACTTC. Protein sequence: CAWQTDIYEQYF. The variable domain in full, with the rest retrieved from reference TRBV30 and TRBJ2-7, is SQTIHQWPATLVQPVGSPLSLECTVEGTSNPNLYWYRQAAGRGLQLLFYSVGIGQISSEVPQNLSASRPQDRQFILSSKKLLLSDSGFYLCAWQTDIYEQYFGPGTRLTVT.

The gene calls are TRBV5-6 and TRBJ2-5, with 13 bases matching TRBD2. The CDR3 length is 17 residues. The V gene's germline CDR1 is SGHDT and CDR2 YYEEEE. V shed 3 bases, J shed 1 base, and the junction held 6 bases outside the gene matches. CDR3 protein: CASSSRGLAGPQETQYF. Written as DNA, the CDR3 is TGTGCCAGCAGCTCCAGGGGACTAGCGGGACCCCAAGAGACCCAGTACTTC.

The chain links TRBV11-2 to TRBJ2-5, with D uncertain. This CDR3 comprises 14 residues. From germline, CDR1 is SGHAT and CDR2 FQNNGV. Between the trimmed V and J ends, which lost 4 bases and 5 bases, there was a span of 14 bases. The CDR3 bases are TGTGCCAGCAGCTCCCGGGTCGAGGCGGAGACCCAGTACTTC. Translated: CASSSRVEAETQYF.

The chain joins TRBV4-2 to TRBJ2-2, with TRBD2 matching over 11 bases. The CDR3 runs 16 residues. Germline values: CDR1 LGHNA, CDR2 YNFKEQ. With 4 bases clipped from V and 0 bases from J, the junction kept 1 base outside the gene matches. This CDR3 reads CASSLSGGANTGELFF. CDR3 nucleotides: TGTGCCAGCAGCCTTAGCGGGGGGGCGAACACCGGGGAGCTGTTTTTT.

The chain carries TRBV12-5 and TRBJ1-5; 8 bases line up with TRBD1. With V trimmed by 3 bases and J by 5 bases, 6 bases remained unmatched. The CDR3 spans 15 residues. Germline CDR1 is LGHNT and CDR2 is FRNRAP. The CDR3 region is CASGLGGQGYQPQHF. CDR3 in DNA: TGTGCTAGTGGTTTAGGAGGACAGGGTTATCAGCCCCAGCATTTT.